This TCR beta chain was captured in a study of T cells after yellow fever vaccination. As to this clonotype: Its antigen remains unknown.

The CDR3 is 16 amino acids. Germline CDR1 is SGHVS and CDR2 is FQNEAQ. Trimming removed 0 bases at V and 1 base at J, with 11 bases between. Researchers made TCR cDNA using 5'RACE template switching, and this step added a universal primer site and UMIs. TCRdb re-analysed the 5' RACE reads in MiXCR, keeping a single row per CDR3 protein. The sample holds about 240,000 distinct CDR3 sequences; 6.9% are singletons and the top ten take roughly 0.9%. The study's findings and limits: The booster response re-showed most primary clones: 96% CD4, approximately 85% CD8. The CD4 and CD8 compartments had a small share of their clonotypes in common.

The clonotype comes from a man aged 25-45 years who received the YFV17D yellow fever vaccine. The sequencing here drew on CD4+ T cells sorted from PBMCs, taken 15 days after the yellow fever booster vaccination. The J gene is TRBJ2-3, the V gene TRBV7-8; a possible D gene is TRBD2 (6 bases). In DNA, the CDR3 is TGTGCCAGCAGCTTAGCGTTGCAGCGGGGCACAGATACGCAGTATTTT. Residues: CASSLALQRGTDTQYF.